This T cell receptor (beta chain) was sequenced for a study of technical replicates of blood from four donors. CDR3 length equals 15 residues. V lost 3 bases to trimming and J lost 9 bases; unmatched junction nucleotides: 9. In germline, CDR1 is MDHEN, CDR2 SYDVKM. Here immunoSEQ multiplex PCR was the method, and the copy in TCRdb shows in-frame clones only, minus some. The sample lists more than 90,000 clones, almost 96% occurring once. This receptor was obtained from a human donor in good health. The sequenced material came from T cells isolated from PBMCs. V and J are TRBV28 and TRBJ2-2, with 8 nucleotides matching TRBD1. The CDR3 sequence: CASSLGWTGSWELFF. The CDR3 coding sequence is TGTGCCAGCAGTTTGGGCTGGACAGGGAGTTGGGAGCTGTTTTTT.